This TCR beta chain was captured in a study of blood T cell repertoires in COVID-19. On the study more broadly: Resolution of symptoms, clearance, or two negative PCRs was present in recovered Cohort 3 donors.

The CDR3 runs 14 residues. Germline V gene lookup returns CDR1 SGHRS and CDR2 YFSETQ. V shed 0 bases, J shed 4 bases, and the junction held 3 bases outside the gene matches. Data came from immunoSEQ multiplex PCR; TCRdb stores just in-frame clones and leaves some out. The sample has around 360,000 clones; more than 75% are singletons. A note on this clone: The sample carries other DNA sequences with the same CDR3.

Material: PBMCs or T cells enriched from blood (not recorded which). The chain employs TRBV5-1 and TRBJ2-5; TRBD2 matches at 7 bases. The TCR was taken from a man aged 40-50 years in a cohort exposed to, infected with or recovered from COVID-19 (not recorded which). The CDR3 region has the DNA TGCGCCAGCAGCTTGGGTCCGGGAGGAGAGACCCAGTACTTC. This codes for CASSLGPGGETQYF.